Detailed here is one TCR beta chain. TCR beta sequences were obtained from blood CD8+ and CD4+ T cells. Each multiple sclerosis control was a treatment-naive patient with relapsing-remitting disease that was either stable or active. TEMRA cells were FACS-enriched, while CD8+ and CD4+ T cells were negatively isolated. The sample is drawn from a study of CD8 T cells in Susac syndrome. RNA was extracted with the RNeasy kit, and a quantity of roughly 0.5 to 1 ug was reverse transcribed using random hexamers. The immunoSEQ assay covered 54 Vbeta and 13 Jbeta segments for CDR3. TCRdb re-analysed the immunoSEQ multiplex PCR reads in MiXCR, keeping a single row per CDR3 protein. Of about 120,000 distinct CDR3 sequences listed, around 94% are singletons. Germline trimming cut 0 bases from V and 0 bases from J; bases unmatched to any gene: 2. CDR3 length equals 15 residues. Germline V gives CDR1 SGDLS, CDR2 YYNGEE.

The sequencing input was CD4+ T cells from PBMCs. This TCR was sampled from a human donor with multiple sclerosis. The chain couples TRBV9 to TRBJ1-2; TRBD1 agrees at 7 bases. DNA for the CDR3: TGTGCCAGCAGCGTAGGGGACAGAGCTAACTATGGCTACACCTTC. Translation: CASSVGDRANYGYTF.